This TCR beta chain was identified in a study of OX40 agonist ivuxolimab in advanced cancers. Across the whole study: With a range of roughly 20 to 80, age averaged approximately 60 years, and 70% to 85% were male. Prior anti-PD-1, anti-PD-L1 or anti-CTLA-4 therapy was allowed; less than 45% had some. Whole-study results and caveats: Averaging showed that CD8+ T cells had more expanded clones than CD4+ did.

Blood specimens came from baseline, cycle 4 day 1, and cycle 7 day 1. Regarding this clone: What it binds is unknown.

Trimming cost V 4 bases and J 0 bases; bases outside gene matches: 8. The CDR3 length is 18 residues. Germline assignment: CDR1 SGHRS and CDR2 YFSETQ. The protocol was immunoSEQ multiplex PCR, while the TCRdb copy is restricted to in-frame clones and leaves out a portion. The data show 65,000 to 70,000 clones, roughly 81% seen once. V gene TRBV5-1 combines with J gene TRBJ2-6, with 9 bases that match TRBD2. This specimen was CD4+ or CD8+ T cells sorted from blood, taken in a trial of the OX40 agonist ivuxolimab. This receptor was obtained from an adult with an advanced solid tumor such as melanoma, head and neck, liver or kidney cancer. The CDR3 nucleotides are TGCGCCAGCAGCCAAAGACTAGCGGAGGGCTCTGGGGCCAACGTCCTGACTTTC. It codes for CASSQRLAEGSGANVLTF.